This entry concerns a single T cell receptor beta chain. Its antigen is unidentified. Germline trimming cut 5 bases from V and 0 bases from J; bases unmatched to any gene: 11. CDR1 and CDR2 from the germline V gene are SEHNR and FQNEAQ (reference sequence). The CDR3 has 17 residues. PCR was performed a second time for about 7 to 11 cycles using a sample-barcoded 5' primer and a J-beta primer mix. Each cDNA molecule carried a tag from a template-switch adaptor that contained 12 random nucleotides. TCRdb passed the 5' RACE reads through MiXCR, listing each CDR3 protein once. The data show about 800,000 distinct CDR3 sequences, just under 25% seen once. This record comes from a study of blood T cells in healthy people across ages. Study-wide points: Diversity estimates drawn from one million T cells were deemed underestimates. A strong correlation between TCR beta diversity and naive T cell percentage was seen.

Isolation of PBMCs gave at least 6.5 million cells per sample. Another study also made use of these data, one on T cells of mothers and their children.

This sequence joins TRBV7-9 and TRBJ2-3, with 7 nucleotides matching TRBD2. This clonotype originated in a boy aged 5 to 17 in good health. Material for sequencing was blood. CDR3 in DNA: TGTGCCAGCAGCCCCCCAGCGGGGCACTCTAGCACAGATACGCAGTATTTT. Residues: CASSPPAGHSSTDTQYF. Full variable domain (remainder filled in from reference TRBV7-9 and TRBJ2-3): DTGVSQNPRHKITKRGQNVTFRCDPISEHNRLYWYRQTLGQGPEFLTYFQNEAQLEKSRLLSDRFSAERPKGSFSTLEIQRTEQGDSAMYLCASSPPAGHSSTDTQYFGPGTRLTVL.